The 5 T cell receptor beta chains reported below all come from one sample, sequenced in a study of T cell repertoires in cytomegalovirus infection. These receptors' antigens are unknown. MiXCR was run by TCRdb on the reads, yielding one entry per CDR3 protein. The profile shows fewer than 850,000 distinct CDR3 sequences, 25% to 30% of them singletons. The starting material was cultured CD8+ T cells from PBMCs, obtained from culture after CMV antigen stimulation. Every receptor here comes from a human donor in good health (CMV status not recorded). Some clones in this sample may be carry-over from other donors' samples.

The V call is TRBV12-3 or TRBV12-4, the J call TRBJ2-3; 7 nucleotides align to TRBD2. Trimming at V came to 8 bases and at J to 3 bases, leaving 17 bases not matched to a gene. The CDR3 is made up of 17 amino acids. CDR3 amino acids: CASGPEPGLSITDTQYF. Here the CDR3 DNA reads TGTGCCAGCGGCCCTGAGCCGGGACTATCGATAACAGATACGCAGTATTTT.

This clonotype was detected only a few times. The gene calls are TRBV4-1 and TRBJ2-3; D gene uncertain. The CDR3 is 18 residues long. The V and J ends lost 0 bases and 2 bases respectively, with 18 bases between them. Germline loops: CDR1 MGHRA, CDR2 YSYEKL. The CDR3 bases are TGCGCCAGCAGCCAAGATGGAGTCGGCAAGTCTTTCACAGATACGCAGTATTTT. Translating gives CASSQDGVGKSFTDTQYF.

The genes are TRBV6-4 and TRBJ1-1; maybe TRBD1 (5 bases). The CDR3 has 14 residues. Trimming took off 5 bases at V and 4 bases at J, with 14 bases between the two ends. CDR1 and CDR2 from the germline V gene are MRHNA and SNTAGT. The CDR3 bases are TGTGCCAGCAGTCCCTACGGGACCGGCACTGAAGCTTTCTTT. Encoded protein: CASSPYGTGTEAFF.

With regard to this clonotype: One end of the junction does not line up with germline, which may come from a read error. The chain is built from TRBV27 and TRBJ1-1; D gene uncertain. The germline V gene encodes CDR1 MNHEY and CDR2 SMNVEV (reference sequence). The CDR3 spans 14 residues. CDR3 region: CVSSLTVWNTEAFF. As DNA, the CDR3 is TGTGTCAGCAGTTTAACGGTCTGGAACACTGAAGCTTTCTTT.

The chain combines TRBV6-1 with TRBJ2-1; 7 nucleotides line up with TRBD1. The CDR3 has 15 residues. From germline, CDR1 is MNHNS and CDR2 SASEGT. J was trimmed by 5 bases and V by 5 bases; bases with no gene match: 9. The CDR3 region is CASSLTGLPDNEQFF. The CDR3 DNA reads as TGTGCCAGCAGTTTGACAGGGCTCCCCGACAATGAGCAGTTCTTC.